This T cell receptor (beta chain) was found in a study of cytomegalovirus exposure and HLA in healthy donors. Looking at the study overall: Clustering assigned 81% of the roughly 370 genotyped donors to the Caucasian-associated ancestry cluster.

The study ran its PCR with 60 Vbeta and 13 Jbeta primers. Sequencing used immunoSEQ multiplex PCR; TCRdb keeps in-frame clones, though not all of them. The table includes around 190,000 clones, 79% detected once. V gave up 0 bases and J gave up 8 bases, with 14 bases separating them. Germline V gene sequence: CDR1 GTSNPN, CDR2 SVGIG (reference sequence). The CDR3 is 14 residues long. Donors were nominally healthy when sampled, though unrecorded immune exposures were likely. Findings of the study overall: It was 164 TCR beta chains that were listed as cytomegalovirus-associated. Across all donors, roughly uniform sequencing depth was an assumption of the presence/absence analyses.

About this clone itself: The antigen is unknown.

Sequencing was carried out using PBMCs. This clonotype was obtained from a woman between 40 and 50 years old in good health and CMV-seronegative. This chain links TRBV30 with TRBJ1-5, with D maybe TRBD1 (6 bases). The CDR3 spells CAWSVGGLREPQHF. The CDR3 DNA reads as TGTGCCTGGAGTGTGGGGGGGCTTAGGGAGCCCCAGCATTTT.